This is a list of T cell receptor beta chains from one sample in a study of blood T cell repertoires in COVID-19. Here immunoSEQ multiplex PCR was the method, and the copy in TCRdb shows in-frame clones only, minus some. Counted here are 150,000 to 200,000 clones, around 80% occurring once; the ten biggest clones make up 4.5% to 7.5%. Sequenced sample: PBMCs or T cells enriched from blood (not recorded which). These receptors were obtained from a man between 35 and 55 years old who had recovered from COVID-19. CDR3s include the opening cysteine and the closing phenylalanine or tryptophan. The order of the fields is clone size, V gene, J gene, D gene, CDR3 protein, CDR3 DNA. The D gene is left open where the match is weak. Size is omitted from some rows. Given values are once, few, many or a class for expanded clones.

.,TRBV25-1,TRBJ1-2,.,CASSGRETSYGYTF,TGTGCCAGCAGTGGGCGGGAGACCTCGTATGGCTACACCTTC
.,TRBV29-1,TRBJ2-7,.,CSVASGTKNEQYF,TGCAGCGTTGCATCCGGGACAAAAAACGAGCAGTACTTC
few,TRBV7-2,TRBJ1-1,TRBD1,CASSPDGQGWSEAFF,TGTGCCAGCAGCCCCGATGGACAGGGGTGGTCTGAAGCTTTCTTT
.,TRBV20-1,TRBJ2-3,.,CSVRAADTQYF,TGCAGTGTCAGAGCAGCGGATACGCAGTATTTT
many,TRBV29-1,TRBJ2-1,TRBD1,CSVKNLGDRASNEQFF,TGCAGCGTTAAAAACCTCGGGGACAGGGCGTCGAATGAGCAGTTCTTC
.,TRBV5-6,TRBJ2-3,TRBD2,CASSLGWTSGADTQYF,TGTGCCAGCAGCCTGGGGTGGACTAGCGGGGCAGATACGCAGTATTTT
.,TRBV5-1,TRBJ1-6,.,CASSSGDRGSPLHF,TGCGCCAGCAGTTCAGGGGATCGGGGTTCACCCCTCCACTTT
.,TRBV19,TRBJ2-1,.,CASSPAYNEQFF,TGTGCCAGTAGCCCGGCCTACAATGAGCAGTTCTTC
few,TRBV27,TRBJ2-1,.,CASRDGGNEQFF,TGTGCCAGCAGGGACGGAGGCAATGAGCAGTTCTTC
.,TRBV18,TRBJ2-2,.,CASSPPFVTGNTGELFF,TGTGCCAGCTCACCACCGTTCGTGACAGGGAACACCGGGGAGCTGTTTTTT
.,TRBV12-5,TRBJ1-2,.,CASGRSREGPYYGYTF,TGTGCTAGTGGCCGATCTCGGGAGGGACCATACTATGGCTACACCTTC
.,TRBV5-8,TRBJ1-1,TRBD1,CASAGQRNTEAFF,TGTGCCAGCGCGGGACAGAGGAACACTGAAGCTTTCTTT
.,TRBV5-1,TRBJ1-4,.,CASSLSGAPNEKLFF,TGCGCCAGCAGCTTATCAGGGGCGCCTAATGAAAAACTGTTTTTT
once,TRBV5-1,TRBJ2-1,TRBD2,CASSLVEGGGFNEQFF,TGCGCCAGCAGCTTGGTGGAGGGCGGGGGGTTCAATGAGCAGTTCTTC